Each of the 9 T cell receptor beta chains below was sequenced from the same sample in a study of T cells in tuberculosis listed by TCRdb under 2018. The library was generated by the immunoSEQ multiplex PCR assay. The immuneACCESS repertoire file appears here via TCRdb, limited to in-frame rearrangements. These files lack a portion of the clones; in checked studies, under half of the deficit traces to unresolved V genes, and the cause of the others is not known. The sample includes around 41,000 clones, with approximately 94% observed a single time. Around 2% of the sample is held by the ten biggest clonotypes. Sequences were obtained from PBMCs. Receptor source: a donor aged 5-35 years with latent tuberculosis or without tuberculosis infection. Some clones in this sample may be carry-over from other donors' samples.

The gene calls are TRBV28 and TRBJ1-2; maybe TRBD1 (5 bases). Germline CDR1 is MDHEN and CDR2 is SYDVKM. The CDR3 consists of 13 residues. V gave up 7 bases and J gave up 3 bases, with 12 bases separating them. As DNA, the CDR3 is TGTGCCAGCACCATTGGGGGGGACTATGGCTACACCTTC. It translates to CASTIGGDYGYTF.

J is TRBJ2-3 and V is TRBV2, with 13 bases lining up with TRBD2. The CDR3 has 15 residues. CDR1 and CDR2 (germline): SNHLY, FYNNEI. The junction had 7 bases not matched to a gene; V was cut back by 9 bases and J by 4 bases. CDR3 sequence reads: CASSRLAGGADTQYF. The CDR3 region has the DNA TGTGCCAGTTCAAGACTAGCGGGAGGTGCAGATACGCAGTATTTT.

The chain couples TRBV7-7 to TRBJ2-2; 7 nucleotides agree with TRBD2. V lost 2 bases to trimming and J lost 3 bases; unmatched junction nucleotides: 12. CDR3 length equals 18 residues. Germline V gene data show CDR1 as SSHAT and CDR2 as FNYEAQ (reference sequence). DNA of the CDR3: TGTGCCAGCAGCTTATCCCCAGGACTAGTTGTCGACACCGGGGAGCTGTTTTTT. It yields the protein CASSLSPGLVVDTGELFF.

CDR3 DNA: TGCGCCAGCAGCGCCCGGCAGGGTCCCATCTCCTACAATGAGCAGTTCTTC. Protein product: CASSARQGPISYNEQFF. V and J are TRBV5-1 and TRBJ2-1; TRBD1 might be the D (5 bases). V lost 4 bases and J lost 0, with 17 bases in between. The germline gives CDR1 SGHRS, CDR2 YFSETQ. The CDR3 is 17 residues long. The variable domain in full, completed from reference TRBV5-1 and TRBJ2-1, reads KAGVTQTPRYLIKTRGQQVTLSCSPISGHRSVSWYQQTPGQGLQFLFEYFSETQRNKGNFPGRFSGRQFSNSRSEMNVSTLELGDSALYLCASSARQGPISYNEQFFGPGTRLTVL.

The CDR3 nucleotides read TGCGCCAGCAGCCAAGATCTTCCTAGCGGGAGTATTGAGCAGTACTTC. The encoded protein is CASSQDLPSGSIEQYF. The V and J genes are TRBV4-1 and TRBJ2-7; 10 bases map to TRBD2. After removal of 0 bases from V and 7 bases from J, the junction contained 9 bases not matched to a gene. Looked up from germline, CDR1 is MGHRA and CDR2 is YSYEKL. There are 16 residues in the CDR3.

The chain uses TRBV7-2 and TRBJ1-5; 10 bases match TRBD1. The CDR3 is 16 amino acids. The V and J ends lost 4 bases and 0 bases, in that order; junction bases with no gene match: 3. The V gene's germline CDR1 is SGHTA and CDR2 FQGNSA. CDR3 bases: TGTGCCAGCAGCTCCAGGACAGGGGGTAGCAATCAGCCCCAGCATTTT. This codes for CASSSRTGGSNQPQHF.

V gene TRBV28 combines with J gene TRBJ1-2; tentative D call: TRBD1 (6 bases). CDR3 size: 16 residues. The germline V gene encodes CDR1 MDHEN and CDR2 SYDVKM. V gave up 6 bases and J gave up 0 bases, with 17 bases separating them. Here the CDR3 DNA reads TGTGCCAGCAGCTTGACAGGATCCAAAGCTAACTATGGCTACACCTTC. Amino acid sequence: CASSLTGSKANYGYTF.

The CDR3 spells CASSLDRTTDTQYF. CDR3 nucleotides: TGTGCCAGCAGCCTCGACAGGACCACAGATACGCAGTATTTT. The chain employs TRBV27 and TRBJ2-3, with D possibly matching TRBD1 (6 bases). The CDR3 contains 14 residues. Deletions cut 6 bases from V and 2 bases from J, with 12 bases between. Germline CDR1 reads MNHEY; CDR2 reads SMNVEV (reference sequence).

The V gene is TRBV4-1, the J gene TRBJ1-1; D not resolved. The CDR3 extends over 14 amino acids. Germline CDR1 reads MGHRA; CDR2 reads YSYEKL. V lost 2 bases and J 7 bases, leaving 14 bases between the germline ends. The CDR3 sequence: CASSQLSRHSEAFF. For the CDR3, the DNA is TGCGCCAGCAGCCAACTTTCCCGACACAGTGAAGCTTTCTTT.